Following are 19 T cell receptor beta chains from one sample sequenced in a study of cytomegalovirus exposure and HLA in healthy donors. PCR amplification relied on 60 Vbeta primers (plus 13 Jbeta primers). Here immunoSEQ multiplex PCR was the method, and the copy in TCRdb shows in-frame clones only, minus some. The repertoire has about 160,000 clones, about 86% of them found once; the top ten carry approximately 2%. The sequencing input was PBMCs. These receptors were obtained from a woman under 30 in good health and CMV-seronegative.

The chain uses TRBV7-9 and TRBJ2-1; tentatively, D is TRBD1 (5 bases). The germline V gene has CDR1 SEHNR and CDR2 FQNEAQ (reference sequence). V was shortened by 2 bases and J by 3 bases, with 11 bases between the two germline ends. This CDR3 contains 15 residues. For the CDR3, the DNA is TGTGCCAGCAGCTTACAGGGCCCATACTACAATGAGCAGTTCTTC. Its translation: CASSLQGPYYNEQFF.

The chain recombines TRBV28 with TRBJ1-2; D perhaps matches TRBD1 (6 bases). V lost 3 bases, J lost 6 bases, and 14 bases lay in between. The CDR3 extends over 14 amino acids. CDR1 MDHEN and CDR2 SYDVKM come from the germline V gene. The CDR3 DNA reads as TGTGCCAGCAGTTTCGTCAACAGGGCGGATGGCTACACCTTC. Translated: CASSFVNRADGYTF.

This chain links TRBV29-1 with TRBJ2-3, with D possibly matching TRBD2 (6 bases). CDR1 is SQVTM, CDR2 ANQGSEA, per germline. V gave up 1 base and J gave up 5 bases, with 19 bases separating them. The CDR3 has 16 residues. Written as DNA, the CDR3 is TGCAGCGTTGAAGGGGGGGAGTTATTGTCGAAAGATACGCAGTATTTT. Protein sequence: CSVEGGELLSKDTQYF.

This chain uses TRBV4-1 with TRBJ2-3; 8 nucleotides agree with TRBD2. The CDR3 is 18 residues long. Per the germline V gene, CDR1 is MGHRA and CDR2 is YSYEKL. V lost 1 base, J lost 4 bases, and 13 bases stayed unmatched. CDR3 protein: CASSQVGGAGGPADTQYF. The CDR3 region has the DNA TGCGCCAGCAGCCAAGTGGGGGGTGCGGGAGGACCCGCAGATACGCAGTATTTT.

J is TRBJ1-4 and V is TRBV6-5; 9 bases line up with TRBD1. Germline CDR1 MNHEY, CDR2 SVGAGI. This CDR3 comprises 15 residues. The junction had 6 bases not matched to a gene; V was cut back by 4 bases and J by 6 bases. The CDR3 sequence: CASSSAGDRDEKLFF. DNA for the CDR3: TGTGCCAGCAGTTCTGCGGGGGACAGGGATGAAAAACTGTTTTTT.

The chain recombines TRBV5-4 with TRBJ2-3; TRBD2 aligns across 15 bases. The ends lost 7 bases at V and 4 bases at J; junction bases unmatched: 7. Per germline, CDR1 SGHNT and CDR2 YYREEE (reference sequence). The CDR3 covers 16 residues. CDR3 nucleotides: TGTGCCAGCGGACTAGCGGGAGGGCCGGTCGCAGATACGCAGTATTTT. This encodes CASGLAGGPVADTQYF.

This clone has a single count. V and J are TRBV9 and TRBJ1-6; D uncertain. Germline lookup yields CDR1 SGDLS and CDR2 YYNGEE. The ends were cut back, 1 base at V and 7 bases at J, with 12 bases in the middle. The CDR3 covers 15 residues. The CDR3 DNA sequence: TGTGCCAGCAGCGTAAGCGATCATGGGAATTCACCCCTCCACTTT. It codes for CASSVSDHGNSPLHF.

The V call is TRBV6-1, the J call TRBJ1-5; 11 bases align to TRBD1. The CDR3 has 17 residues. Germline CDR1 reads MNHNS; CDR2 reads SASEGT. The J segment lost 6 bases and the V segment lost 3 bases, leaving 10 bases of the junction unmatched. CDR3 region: CASSDLRDRGYGQPQHF. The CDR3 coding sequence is TGTGCCAGCAGTGACCTCCGGGACAGGGGGTACGGTCAGCCCCAGCATTTT.

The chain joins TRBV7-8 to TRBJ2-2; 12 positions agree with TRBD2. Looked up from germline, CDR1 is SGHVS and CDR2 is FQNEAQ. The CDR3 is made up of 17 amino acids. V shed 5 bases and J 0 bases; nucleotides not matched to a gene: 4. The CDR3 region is CASSQTSGRANTGELFF. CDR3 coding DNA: TGTGCCAGCAGCCAGACTAGCGGGAGAGCGAACACCGGGGAGCTGTTTTTT.

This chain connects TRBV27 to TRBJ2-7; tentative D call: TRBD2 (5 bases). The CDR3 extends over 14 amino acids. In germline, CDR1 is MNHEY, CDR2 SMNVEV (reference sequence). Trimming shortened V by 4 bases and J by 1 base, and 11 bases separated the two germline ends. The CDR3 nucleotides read TGTGCCAGCAGTTCGCGGGTAATTTCCTACGAGCAGTACTTC. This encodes CASSSRVISYEQYF.

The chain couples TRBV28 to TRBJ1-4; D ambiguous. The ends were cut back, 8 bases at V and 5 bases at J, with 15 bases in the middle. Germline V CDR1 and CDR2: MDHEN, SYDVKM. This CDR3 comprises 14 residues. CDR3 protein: CASLPLFQNEKLFF. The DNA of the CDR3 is TGTGCCAGCCTTCCGTTATTTCAGAATGAAAAACTGTTTTTT.

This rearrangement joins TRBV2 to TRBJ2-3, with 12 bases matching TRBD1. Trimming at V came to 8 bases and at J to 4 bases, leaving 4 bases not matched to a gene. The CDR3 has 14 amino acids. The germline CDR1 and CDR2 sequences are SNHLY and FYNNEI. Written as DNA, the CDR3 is TGTGCCAGCTCCGGGACAGGGGGCGCAGATACGCAGTATTTT. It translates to CASSGTGGADTQYF.

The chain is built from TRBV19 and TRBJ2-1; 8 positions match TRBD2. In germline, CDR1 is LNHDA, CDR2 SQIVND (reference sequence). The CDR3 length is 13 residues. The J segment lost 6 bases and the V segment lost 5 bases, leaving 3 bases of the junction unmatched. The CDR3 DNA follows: TGTGCCAGTAGTCTGGCGGGGGGCAATGAGCAGTTCTTC. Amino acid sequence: CASSLAGGNEQFF.

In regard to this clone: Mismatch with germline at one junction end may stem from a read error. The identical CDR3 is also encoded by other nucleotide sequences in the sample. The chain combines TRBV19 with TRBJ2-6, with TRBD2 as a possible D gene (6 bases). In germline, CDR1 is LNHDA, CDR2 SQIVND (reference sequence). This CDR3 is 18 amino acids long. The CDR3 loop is CASRIGWRERAGANVLTF. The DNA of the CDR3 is TGTGCCAGTAGGATAGGTTGGCGGGAAAGAGCTGGGGCCAACGTCCTGACCTTC.

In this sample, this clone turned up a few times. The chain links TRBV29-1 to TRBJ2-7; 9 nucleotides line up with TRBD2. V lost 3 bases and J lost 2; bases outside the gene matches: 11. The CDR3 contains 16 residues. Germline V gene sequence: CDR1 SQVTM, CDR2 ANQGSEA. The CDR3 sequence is CSVDARSLAGTYEQYF. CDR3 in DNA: TGCAGCGTTGACGCGAGGTCTCTAGCGGGGACCTACGAGCAGTACTTC.

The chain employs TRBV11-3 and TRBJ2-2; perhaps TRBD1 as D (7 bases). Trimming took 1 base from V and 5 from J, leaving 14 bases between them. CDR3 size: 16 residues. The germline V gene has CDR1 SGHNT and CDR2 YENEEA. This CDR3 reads CASSLGPTGRTGELFF. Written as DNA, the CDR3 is TGTGCCAGCAGCTTAGGTCCGACAGGGAGGACCGGGGAGCTGTTTTTT.

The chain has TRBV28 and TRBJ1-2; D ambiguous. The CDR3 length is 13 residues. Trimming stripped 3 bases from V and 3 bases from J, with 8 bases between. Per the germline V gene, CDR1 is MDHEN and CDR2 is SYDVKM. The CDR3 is CASSFASYYGYTF. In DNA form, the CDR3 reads TGTGCCAGCAGTTTCGCCAGTTACTATGGCTACACCTTC.

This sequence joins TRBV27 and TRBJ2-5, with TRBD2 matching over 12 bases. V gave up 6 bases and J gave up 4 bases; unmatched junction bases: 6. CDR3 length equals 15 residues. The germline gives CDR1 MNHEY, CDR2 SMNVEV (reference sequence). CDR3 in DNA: TGTGCCAGCAGATACGGACTAGCGGGATCAGAGACCCAGTACTTC. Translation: CASRYGLAGSETQYF.

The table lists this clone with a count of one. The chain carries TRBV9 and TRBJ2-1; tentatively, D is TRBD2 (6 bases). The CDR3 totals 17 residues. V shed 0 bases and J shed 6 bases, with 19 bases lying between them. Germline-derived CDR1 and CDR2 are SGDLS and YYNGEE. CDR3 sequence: CASSVATSGLGGNEQFF. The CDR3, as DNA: TGTGCCAGCAGCGTAGCTACGTCGGGACTTGGGGGCAATGAGCAGTTCTTC.